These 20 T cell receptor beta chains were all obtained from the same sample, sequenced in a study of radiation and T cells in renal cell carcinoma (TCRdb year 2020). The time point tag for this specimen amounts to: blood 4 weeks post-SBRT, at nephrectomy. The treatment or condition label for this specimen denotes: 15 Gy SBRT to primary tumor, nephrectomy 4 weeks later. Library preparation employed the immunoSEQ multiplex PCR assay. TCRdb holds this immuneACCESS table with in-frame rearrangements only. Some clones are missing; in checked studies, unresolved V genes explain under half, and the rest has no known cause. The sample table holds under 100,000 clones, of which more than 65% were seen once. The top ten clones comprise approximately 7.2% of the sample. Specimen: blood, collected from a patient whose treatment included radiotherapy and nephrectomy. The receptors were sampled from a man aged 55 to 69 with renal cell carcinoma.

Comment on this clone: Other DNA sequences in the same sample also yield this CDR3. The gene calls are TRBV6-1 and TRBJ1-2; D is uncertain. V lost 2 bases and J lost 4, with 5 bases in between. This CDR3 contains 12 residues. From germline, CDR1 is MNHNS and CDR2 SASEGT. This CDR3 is CASSEPGYGYTF. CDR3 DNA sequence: TGTGCCAGCAGTGAACCCGGCTATGGCTACACCTTC.

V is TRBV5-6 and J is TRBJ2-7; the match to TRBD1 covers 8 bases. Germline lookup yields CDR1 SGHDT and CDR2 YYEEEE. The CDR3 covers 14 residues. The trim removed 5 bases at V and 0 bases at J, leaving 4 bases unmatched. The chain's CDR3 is CASSYTGGSYEQYF. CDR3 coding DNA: TGTGCCAGCAGTTACACAGGGGGCTCCTACGAGCAGTACTTC.

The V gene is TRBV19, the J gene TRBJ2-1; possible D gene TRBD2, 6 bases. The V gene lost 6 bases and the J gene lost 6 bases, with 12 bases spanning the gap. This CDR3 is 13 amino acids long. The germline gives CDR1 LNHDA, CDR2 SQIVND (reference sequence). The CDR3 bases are TGTGCCAGTAGCGCGACTAGTACCAATGAGCAGTTCTTC. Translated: CASSATSTNEQFF.

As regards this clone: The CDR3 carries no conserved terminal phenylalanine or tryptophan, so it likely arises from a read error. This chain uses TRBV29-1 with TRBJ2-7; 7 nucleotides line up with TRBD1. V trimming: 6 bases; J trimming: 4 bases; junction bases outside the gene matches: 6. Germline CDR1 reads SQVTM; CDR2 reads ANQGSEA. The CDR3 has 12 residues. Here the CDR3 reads CSVLGQSYEQYL. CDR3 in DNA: TGCAGCGTCCTGGGACAGTCATACGAGCAGTACCTC.

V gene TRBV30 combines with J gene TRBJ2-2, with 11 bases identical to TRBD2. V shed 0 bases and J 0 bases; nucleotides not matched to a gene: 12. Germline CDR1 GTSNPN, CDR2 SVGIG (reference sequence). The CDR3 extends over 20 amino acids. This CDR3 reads CAWSVRRASGRPANTGELFF. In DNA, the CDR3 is TGTGCCTGGAGTGTACGAAGGGCTAGCGGGAGGCCTGCGAACACCGGGGAGCTGTTTTTT.

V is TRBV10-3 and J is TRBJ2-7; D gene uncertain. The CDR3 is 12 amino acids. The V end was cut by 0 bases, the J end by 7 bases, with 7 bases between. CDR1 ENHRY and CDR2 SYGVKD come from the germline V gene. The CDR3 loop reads CAISESPTEQYF. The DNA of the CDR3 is TGTGCCATCAGTGAGTCGCCGACAGAGCAGTACTTC.

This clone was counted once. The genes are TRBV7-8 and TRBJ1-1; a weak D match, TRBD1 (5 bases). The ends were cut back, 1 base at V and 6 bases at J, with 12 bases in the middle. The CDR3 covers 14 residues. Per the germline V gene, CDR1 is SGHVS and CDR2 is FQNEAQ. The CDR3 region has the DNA TGTGCCAGCAGCTTAGGGGGGGAATTACCTGAAGCTTTCTTT. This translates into CASSLGGELPEAFF.

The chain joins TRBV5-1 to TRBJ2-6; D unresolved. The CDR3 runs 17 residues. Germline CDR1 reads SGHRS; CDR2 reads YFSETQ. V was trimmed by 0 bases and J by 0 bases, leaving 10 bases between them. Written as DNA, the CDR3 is TGCGCCAGCAGCTTGGCAGGCAGCACCTCTGGGGCCAACGTCCTGACTTTC. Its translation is CASSLAGSTSGANVLTF. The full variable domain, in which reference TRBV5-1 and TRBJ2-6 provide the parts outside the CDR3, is KAGVTQTPRYLIKTRGQQVTLSCSPISGHRSVSWYQQTPGQGLQFLFEYFSETQRNKGNFPGRFSGRQFSNSRSEMNVSTLELGDSALYLCASSLAGSTSGANVLTFGAGSRLTVL.

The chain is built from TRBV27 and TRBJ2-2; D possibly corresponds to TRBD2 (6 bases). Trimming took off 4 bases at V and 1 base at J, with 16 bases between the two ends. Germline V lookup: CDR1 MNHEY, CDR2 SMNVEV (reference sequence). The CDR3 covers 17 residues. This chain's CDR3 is CASSSPDSGLNTGELFF. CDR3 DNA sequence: TGTGCCAGCAGTTCACCCGACAGCGGGTTGAACACCGGGGAGCTGTTTTTT.

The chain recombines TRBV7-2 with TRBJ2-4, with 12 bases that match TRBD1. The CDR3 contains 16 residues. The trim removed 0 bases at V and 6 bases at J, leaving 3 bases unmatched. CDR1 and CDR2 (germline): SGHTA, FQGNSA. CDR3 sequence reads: CASSLAGTGGGNIQYF. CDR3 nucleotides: TGTGCCAGCAGCTTAGCGGGGACAGGGGGCGGAAACATTCAGTACTTC.

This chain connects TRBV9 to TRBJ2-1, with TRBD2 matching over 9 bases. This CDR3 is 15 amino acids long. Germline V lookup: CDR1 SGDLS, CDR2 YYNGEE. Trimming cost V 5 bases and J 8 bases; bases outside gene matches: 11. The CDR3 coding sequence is TGTGCCAGCAGTGCAGGACTAGCGCCCCATCATGAGCAGTTCTTC. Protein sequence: CASSAGLAPHHEQFF.

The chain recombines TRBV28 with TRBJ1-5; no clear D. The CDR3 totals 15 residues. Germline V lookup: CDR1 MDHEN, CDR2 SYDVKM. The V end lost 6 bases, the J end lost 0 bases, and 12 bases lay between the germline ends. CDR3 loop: CASSPPTFSNQPQHF. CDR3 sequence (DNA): TGTGCCAGCAGCCCTCCGACATTTAGCAATCAGCCCCAGCATTTT.

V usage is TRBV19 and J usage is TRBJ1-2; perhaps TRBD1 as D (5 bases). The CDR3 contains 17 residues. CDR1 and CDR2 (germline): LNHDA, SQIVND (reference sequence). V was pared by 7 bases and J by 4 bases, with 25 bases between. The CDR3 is CASNHIRGQELGYGYTF. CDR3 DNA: TGTGCCAGTAACCACATCCGGGGCCAGGAGCTGGGCTATGGCTACACCTTC.

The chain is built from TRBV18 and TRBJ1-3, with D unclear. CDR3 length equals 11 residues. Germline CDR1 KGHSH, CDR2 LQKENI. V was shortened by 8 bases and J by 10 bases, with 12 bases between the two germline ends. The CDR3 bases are TGTGCCAGCCGGGCGGAGAGGACCATATATTTT. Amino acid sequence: CASRAERTIYF.

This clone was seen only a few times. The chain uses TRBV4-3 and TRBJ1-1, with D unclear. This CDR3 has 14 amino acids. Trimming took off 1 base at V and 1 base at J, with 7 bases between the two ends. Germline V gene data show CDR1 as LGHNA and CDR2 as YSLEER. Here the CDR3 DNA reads TGCGCCAGCAGCCAAGGGGCCCCGAACACTGAAGCTTTCTTT. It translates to CASSQGAPNTEAFF.

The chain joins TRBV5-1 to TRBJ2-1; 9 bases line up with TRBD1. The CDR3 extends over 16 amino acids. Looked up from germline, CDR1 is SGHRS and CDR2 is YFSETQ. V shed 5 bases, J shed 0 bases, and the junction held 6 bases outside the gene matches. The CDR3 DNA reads TGCGCCAGCAGATCCGGGACAGGGAGCTCCTACAATGAGCAGTTCTTC. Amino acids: CASRSGTGSSYNEQFF. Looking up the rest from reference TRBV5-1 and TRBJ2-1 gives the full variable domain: KAGVTQTPRYLIKTRGQQVTLSCSPISGHRSVSWYQQTPGQGLQFLFEYFSETQRNKGNFPGRFSGRQFSNSRSEMNVSTLELGDSALYLCASRSGTGSSYNEQFFGPGTRLTVL.

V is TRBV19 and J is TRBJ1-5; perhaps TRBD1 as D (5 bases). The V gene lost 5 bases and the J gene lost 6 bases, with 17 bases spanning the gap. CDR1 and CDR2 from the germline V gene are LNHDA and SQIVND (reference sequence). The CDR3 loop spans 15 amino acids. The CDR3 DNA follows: TGTGCCAGTAGTCGAGGGGTAAGGTTGGGTCAGCCCCAGCATTTT. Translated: CASSRGVRLGQPQHF.

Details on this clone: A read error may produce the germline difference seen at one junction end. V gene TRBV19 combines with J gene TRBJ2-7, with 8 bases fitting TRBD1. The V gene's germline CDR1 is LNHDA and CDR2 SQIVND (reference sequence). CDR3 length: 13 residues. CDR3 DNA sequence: TGTGCCAGTAGGGACAGGGCGTCCTACGAGCAGCACTTC. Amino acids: CASRDRASYEQHF.

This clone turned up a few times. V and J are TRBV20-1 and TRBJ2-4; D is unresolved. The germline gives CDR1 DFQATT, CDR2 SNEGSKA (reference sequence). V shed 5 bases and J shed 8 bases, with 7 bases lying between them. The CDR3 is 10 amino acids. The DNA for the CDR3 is TGCAGTGCTCCCCTCGACATTCAGTACTTC. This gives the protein CSAPLDIQYF.

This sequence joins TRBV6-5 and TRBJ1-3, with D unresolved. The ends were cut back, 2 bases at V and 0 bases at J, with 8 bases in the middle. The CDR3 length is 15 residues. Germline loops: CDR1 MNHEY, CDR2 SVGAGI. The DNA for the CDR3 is TGTGCCAGCAGTTACAGACGGAGCTCTGGAAACACCATATATTTT. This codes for CASSYRRSSGNTIYF.